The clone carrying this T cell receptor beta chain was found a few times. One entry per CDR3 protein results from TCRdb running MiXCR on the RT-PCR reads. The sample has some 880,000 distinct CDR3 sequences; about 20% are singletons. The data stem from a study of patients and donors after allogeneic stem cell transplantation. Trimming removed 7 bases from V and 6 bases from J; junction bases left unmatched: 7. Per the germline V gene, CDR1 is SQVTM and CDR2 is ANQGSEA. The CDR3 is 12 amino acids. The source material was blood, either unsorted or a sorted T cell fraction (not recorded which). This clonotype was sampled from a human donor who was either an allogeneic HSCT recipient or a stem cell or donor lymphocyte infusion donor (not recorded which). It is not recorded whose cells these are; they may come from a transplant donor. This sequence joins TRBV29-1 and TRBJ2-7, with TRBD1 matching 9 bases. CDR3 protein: CSAWDREREQYF. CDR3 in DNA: TGCAGCGCCTGGGACAGGGAACGCGAGCAGTACTTC.